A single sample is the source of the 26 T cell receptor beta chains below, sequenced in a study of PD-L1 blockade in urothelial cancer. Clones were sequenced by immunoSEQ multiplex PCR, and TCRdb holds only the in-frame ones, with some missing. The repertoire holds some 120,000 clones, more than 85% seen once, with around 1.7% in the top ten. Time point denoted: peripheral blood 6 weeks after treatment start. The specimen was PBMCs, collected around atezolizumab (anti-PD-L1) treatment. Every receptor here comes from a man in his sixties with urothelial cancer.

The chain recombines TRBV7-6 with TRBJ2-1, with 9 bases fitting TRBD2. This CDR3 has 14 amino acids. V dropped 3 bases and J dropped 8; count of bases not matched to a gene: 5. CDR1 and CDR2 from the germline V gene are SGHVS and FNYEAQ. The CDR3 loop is CASSLRGGSHEQFF. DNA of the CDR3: TGTGCCAGCAGCTTGCGGGGGGGCAGTCATGAGCAGTTCTTC. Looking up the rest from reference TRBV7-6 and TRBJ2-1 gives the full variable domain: GAGVSQSPRYKVTKRGQDVALRCDPISGHVSLYWYRQALGQGPEFLTYFNYEAQQDKSGLPNDRFSAERPEGSISTLTIQRTEQRDSAMYRCASSLRGGSHEQFFGPGTRLTVL.

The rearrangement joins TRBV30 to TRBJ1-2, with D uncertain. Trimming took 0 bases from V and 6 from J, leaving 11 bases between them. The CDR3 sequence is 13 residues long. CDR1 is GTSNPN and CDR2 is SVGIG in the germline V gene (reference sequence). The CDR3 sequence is CAWSVKGGNGYTF. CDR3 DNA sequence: TGTGCCTGGAGTGTAAAGGGCGGGAATGGCTACACCTTC.

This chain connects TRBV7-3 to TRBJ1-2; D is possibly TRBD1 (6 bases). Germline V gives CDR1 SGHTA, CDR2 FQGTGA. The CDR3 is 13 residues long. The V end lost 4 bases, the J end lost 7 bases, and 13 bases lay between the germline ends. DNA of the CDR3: TGTGCCAGCAGCTCCCTGACAGGAGGTGGCTACACCTTC. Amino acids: CASSSLTGGGYTF.

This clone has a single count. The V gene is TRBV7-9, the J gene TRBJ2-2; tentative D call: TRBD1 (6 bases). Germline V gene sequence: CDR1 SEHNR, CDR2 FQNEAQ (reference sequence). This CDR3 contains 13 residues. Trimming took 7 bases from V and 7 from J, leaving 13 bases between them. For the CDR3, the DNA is TGTGCCAGCACCCGACAGGAGATCGGGGAGCTGTTTTTT. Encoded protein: CASTRQEIGELFF.

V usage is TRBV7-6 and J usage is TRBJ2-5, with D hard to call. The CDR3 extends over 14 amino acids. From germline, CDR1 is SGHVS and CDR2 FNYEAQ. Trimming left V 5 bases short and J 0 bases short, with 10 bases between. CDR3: CASSLLSYQETQYF. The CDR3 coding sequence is TGTGCCAGCAGCCTGCTTAGTTACCAAGAGACCCAGTACTTC.

The CDR3 reads CAISESNRGGEKLFF. The DNA for the CDR3 is TGTGCCATCAGTGAGTCGAATAGGGGGGGTGAAAAACTGTTTTTT. V and J are TRBV10-3 and TRBJ1-4; D might be TRBD1 (6 bases). In germline, CDR1 is ENHRY, CDR2 SYGVKD. V lost 0 bases to trimming and J lost 7 bases, with 12 bases between them. CDR3 length: 15 amino acids.

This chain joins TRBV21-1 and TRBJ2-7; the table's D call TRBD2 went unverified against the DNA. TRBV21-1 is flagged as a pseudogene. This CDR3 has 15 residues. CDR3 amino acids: CASSSRVSAGEEQYF. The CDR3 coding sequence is TGTGCCAGCAGCTCCAGGGTCAGCGCGGGGGAAGAGCAGTACTTC.

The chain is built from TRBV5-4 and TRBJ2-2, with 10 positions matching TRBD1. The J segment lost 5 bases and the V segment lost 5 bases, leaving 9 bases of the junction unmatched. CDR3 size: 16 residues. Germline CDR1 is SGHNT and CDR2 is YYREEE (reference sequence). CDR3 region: CASSYPGQGITGELFF. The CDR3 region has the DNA TGTGCCAGCAGTTACCCGGGACAGGGGATTACCGGGGAGCTGTTTTTT.

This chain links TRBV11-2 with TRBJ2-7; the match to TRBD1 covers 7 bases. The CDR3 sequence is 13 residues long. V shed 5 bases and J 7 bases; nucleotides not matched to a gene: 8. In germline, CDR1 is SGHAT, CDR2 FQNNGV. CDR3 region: CASSAIRGQEQYF. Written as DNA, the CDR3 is TGTGCCAGCAGCGCGATTAGGGGGCAGGAGCAGTACTTC.

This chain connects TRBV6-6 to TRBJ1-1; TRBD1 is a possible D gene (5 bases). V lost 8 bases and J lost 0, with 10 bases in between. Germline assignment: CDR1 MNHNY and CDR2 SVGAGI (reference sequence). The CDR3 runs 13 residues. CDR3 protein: CASVGHLNTEAFF. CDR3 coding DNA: TGTGCCAGCGTCGGACATTTGAACACTGAAGCTTTCTTT.

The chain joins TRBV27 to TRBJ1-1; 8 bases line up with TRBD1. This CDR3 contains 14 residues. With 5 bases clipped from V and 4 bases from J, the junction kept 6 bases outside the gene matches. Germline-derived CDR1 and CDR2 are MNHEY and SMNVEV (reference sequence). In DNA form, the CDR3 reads TGTGCCAGCAGTACCTCAGGGGGCATCACTGAAGCTTTCTTT. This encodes CASSTSGGITEAFF.

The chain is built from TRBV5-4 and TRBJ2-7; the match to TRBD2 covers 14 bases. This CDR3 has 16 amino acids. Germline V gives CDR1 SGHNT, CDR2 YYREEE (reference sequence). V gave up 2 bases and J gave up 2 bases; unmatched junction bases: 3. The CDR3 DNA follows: TGTGCCAGCAGCTTTCGACTAGCGGGGGGGCCCTACGAGCAGTACTTC. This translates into CASSFRLAGGPYEQYF. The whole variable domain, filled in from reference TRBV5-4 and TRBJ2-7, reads ETGVTQSPTHLIKTRGQQVTLRCSSQSGHNTVSWYQQALGQGPQFIFQYYREEENGRGNFPPRFSGLQFPNYSSELNVNALELDDSALYLCASSFRLAGGPYEQYFGPGTRLTVT.

The CDR3 here is CASSLMGSGYGYTF. In DNA, the CDR3 is TGTGCCAGCAGTTTGATGGGCAGTGGCTATGGCTACACCTTC. This rearrangement joins TRBV28 to TRBJ1-2; D gene unclear. The CDR3 contains 14 residues. Germline loops: CDR1 MDHEN, CDR2 SYDVKM. With 3 bases removed from V and 4 bases from J, the gap between germline ends came to 12 bases.

The CDR3 loop reads CASSPIELRVIGAFF. The CDR3, as DNA: TGTGCCAGCAGCCCCATCGAGCTCAGGGTTATCGGAGCTTTCTTT. This chain uses TRBV28 with TRBJ1-1; possible D gene TRBD1, 5 bases. Between the trimmed V and J ends, which lost 6 bases and 10 bases, there was a span of 24 bases. Germline V gene data show CDR1 as MDHEN and CDR2 as SYDVKM. The CDR3 extends over 15 amino acids.

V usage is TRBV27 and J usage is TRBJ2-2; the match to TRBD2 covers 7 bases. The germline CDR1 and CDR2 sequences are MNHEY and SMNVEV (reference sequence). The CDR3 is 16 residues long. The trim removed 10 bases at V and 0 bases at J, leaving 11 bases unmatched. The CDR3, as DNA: TGTGCCACCAAGGACCCTAGCGGTTCGAACACCGGGGAGCTGTTTTTT. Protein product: CATKDPSGSNTGELFF.

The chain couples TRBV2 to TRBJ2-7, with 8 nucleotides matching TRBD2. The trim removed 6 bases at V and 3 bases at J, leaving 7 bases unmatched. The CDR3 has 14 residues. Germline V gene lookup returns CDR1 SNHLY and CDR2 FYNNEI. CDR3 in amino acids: CASSIAGPDYEQYF. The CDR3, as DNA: TGTGCCAGCAGCATAGCGGGACCGGACTACGAGCAGTACTTC.

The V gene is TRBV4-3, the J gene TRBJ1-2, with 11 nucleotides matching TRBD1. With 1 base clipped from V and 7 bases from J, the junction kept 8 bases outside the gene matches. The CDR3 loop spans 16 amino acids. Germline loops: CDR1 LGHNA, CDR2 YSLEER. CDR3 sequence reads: CASSQGAGQGAVGYTF. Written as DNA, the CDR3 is TGCGCCAGCAGCCAAGGGGCCGGACAGGGGGCAGTTGGCTACACCTTC.

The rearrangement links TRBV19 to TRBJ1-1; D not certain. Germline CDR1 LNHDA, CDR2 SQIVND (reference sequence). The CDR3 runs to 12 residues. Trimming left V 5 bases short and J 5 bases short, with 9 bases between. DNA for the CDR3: TGTGCCAGTAGTGACTCGTGGACTGAAGCTTTCTTT. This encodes CASSDSWTEAFF. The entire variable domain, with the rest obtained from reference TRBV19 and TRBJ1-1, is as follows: DGGITQSPKYLFRKEGQNVTLSCEQNLNHDAMYWYRQDPGQGLRLIYYSQIVNDFQKGDIAEGYSVSREKKESFPLTVTSAQKNPTAFYLCASSDSWTEAFFGQGTRLTVV.

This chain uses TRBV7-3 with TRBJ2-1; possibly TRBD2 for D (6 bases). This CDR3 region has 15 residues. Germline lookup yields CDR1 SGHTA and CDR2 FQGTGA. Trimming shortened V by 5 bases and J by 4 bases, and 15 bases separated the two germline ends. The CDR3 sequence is CASSRDFSGYNEQFF. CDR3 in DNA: TGTGCCAGCAGCCGGGACTTTTCGGGGTACAATGAGCAGTTCTTC.

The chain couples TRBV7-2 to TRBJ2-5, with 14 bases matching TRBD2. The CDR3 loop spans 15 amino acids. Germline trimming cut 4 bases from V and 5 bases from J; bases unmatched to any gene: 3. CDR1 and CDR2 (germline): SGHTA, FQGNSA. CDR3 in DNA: TGTGCCAGCAGCTCGACTAGCGGGAGGGAGGAGACCCAGTACTTC. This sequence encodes CASSSTSGREETQYF.

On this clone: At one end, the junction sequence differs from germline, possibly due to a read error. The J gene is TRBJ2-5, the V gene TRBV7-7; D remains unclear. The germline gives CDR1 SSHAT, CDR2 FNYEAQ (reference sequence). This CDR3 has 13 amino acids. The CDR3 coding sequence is TGTGCTAGCAGCTTAAAGCCCCAAGAGACCCAGTACTTC. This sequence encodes CASSLKPQETQYF.

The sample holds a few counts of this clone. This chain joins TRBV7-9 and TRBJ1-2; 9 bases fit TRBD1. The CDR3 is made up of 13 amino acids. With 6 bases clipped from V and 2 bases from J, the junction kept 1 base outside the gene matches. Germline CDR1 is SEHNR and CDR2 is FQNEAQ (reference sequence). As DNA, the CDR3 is TGTGCCAGCAGGGACAGGGGCAACTATGGCTACACCTTC. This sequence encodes CASRDRGNYGYTF.

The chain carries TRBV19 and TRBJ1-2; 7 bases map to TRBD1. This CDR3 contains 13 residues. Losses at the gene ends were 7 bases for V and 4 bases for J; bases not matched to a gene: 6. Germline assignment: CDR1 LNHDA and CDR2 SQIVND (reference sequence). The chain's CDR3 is CASIPAGGYGYTF. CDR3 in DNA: TGTGCCAGTATCCCAGCAGGGGGCTATGGCTACACCTTC.

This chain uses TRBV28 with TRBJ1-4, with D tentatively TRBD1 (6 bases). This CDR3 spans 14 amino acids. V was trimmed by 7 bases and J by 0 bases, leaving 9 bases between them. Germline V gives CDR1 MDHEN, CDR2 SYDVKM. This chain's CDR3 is CASTDSATNEKLFF. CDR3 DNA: TGTGCCAGCACGGACAGTGCAACTAATGAAAAACTGTTTTTT. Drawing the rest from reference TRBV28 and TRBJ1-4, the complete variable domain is DVKVTQSSRYLVKRTGEKVFLECVQDMDHENMFWYRQDPGLGLRLIYFSYDVKMKEKGDIPEGYSVSREKKERFSLILESASTNQTSMYLCASTDSATNEKLFFGSGTQLSVL.

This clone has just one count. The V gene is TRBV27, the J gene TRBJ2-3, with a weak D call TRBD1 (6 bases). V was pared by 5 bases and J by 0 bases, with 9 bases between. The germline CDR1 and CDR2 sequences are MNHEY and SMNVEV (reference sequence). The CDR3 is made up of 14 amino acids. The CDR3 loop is CASSRQVSTDTQYF. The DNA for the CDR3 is TGTGCCAGCAGTCGACAGGTTAGCACAGATACGCAGTATTTT.

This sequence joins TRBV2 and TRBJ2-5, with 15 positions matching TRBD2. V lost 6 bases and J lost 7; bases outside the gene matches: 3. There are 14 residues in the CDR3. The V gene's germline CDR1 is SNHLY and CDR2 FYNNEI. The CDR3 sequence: CASRGLAGGGTQYF. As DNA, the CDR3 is TGTGCCAGCAGGGGACTAGCGGGGGGAGGGACCCAGTACTTC.